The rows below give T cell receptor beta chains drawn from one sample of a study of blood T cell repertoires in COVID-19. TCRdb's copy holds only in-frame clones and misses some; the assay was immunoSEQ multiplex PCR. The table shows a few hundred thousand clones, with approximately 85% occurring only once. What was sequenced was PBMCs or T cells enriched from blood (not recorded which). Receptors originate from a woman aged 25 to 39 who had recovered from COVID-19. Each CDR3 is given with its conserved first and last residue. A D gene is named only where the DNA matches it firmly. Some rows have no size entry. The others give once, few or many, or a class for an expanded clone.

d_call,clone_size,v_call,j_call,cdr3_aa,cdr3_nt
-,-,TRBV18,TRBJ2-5,CASSPRLQGETQYF,TGTGCCAGCTCACCACGCTTACAGGGAGAGACCCAGTACTTC
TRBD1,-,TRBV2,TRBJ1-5,CASTADRGNSNQPQHF,TGTGCCAGCACTGCGGACAGGGGTAATAGCAATCAGCCCCAGCATTTT
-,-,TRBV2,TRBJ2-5,CASSDGTTQYF,TGTGCCAGCAGTGACGGGACAACCCAGTACTTC
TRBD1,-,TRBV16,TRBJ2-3,CASSQLSQGGDTQYF,TGTGCCAGCAGCCAATTATCACAGGGGGGTGATACGCAGTATTTT
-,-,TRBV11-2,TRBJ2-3,CASSYWLLPDTQYF,TGTGCCAGCAGCTATTGGCTCCTTCCAGATACGCAGTATTTT
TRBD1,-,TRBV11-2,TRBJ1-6,CASSLGFGTAVENLHF,TGTGCCAGCAGCTTGGGTTTCGGGACAGCCGTAGAAAACCTCCACTTT
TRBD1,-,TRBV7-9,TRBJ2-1,CASSYGTGGTDNEQFF,TGTGCCAGCAGCTACGGGACAGGGGGGACCGACAATGAGCAGTTCTTC
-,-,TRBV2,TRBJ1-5,CASSGTLRSNQPQHF,TGTGCCAGCAGTGGCACCCTTCGGAGCAATCAGCCCCAGCATTTT
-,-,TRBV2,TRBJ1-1,CASIPVQNTEAFF,TGTGCCAGCATCCCGGTCCAAAACACTGAAGCTTTCTTT
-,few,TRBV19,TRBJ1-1,CASNFHEGTEAFF,TGTGCCAGTAATTTCCATGAGGGCACTGAAGCTTTCTTT
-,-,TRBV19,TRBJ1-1,CASSTDSRAKAFF,TGTGCCAGTAGTACGGACAGCCGAGCAAAAGCTTTCTTT
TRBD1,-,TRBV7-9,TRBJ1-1,CASSPGTGYNTEAFF,TGTGCCAGCAGCCCCGGGACAGGGTATAACACTGAAGCTTTCTTT
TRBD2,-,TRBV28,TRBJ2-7,CASSSLAGGGPYEQYF,TGTGCCAGCAGTTCACTAGCGGGGGGAGGGCCCTACGAGCAGTACTTC
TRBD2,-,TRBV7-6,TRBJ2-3,CASSLGGSDTDTQYF,TGTGCCAGCAGCTTAGGCGGGAGCGACACAGATACGCAGTATTTT
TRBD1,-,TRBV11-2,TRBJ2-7,CASSFRPLRTGASSYEQYF,TGTGCCAGCAGCTTCCGGCCCCTCCGGACAGGGGCGAGCTCCTACGAGCAGTACTTC
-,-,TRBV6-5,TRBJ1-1,CASSYVGGVNTEAFF,TGTGCCAGCAGTTACGTGGGGGGAGTGAACACTGAAGCTTTCTTT
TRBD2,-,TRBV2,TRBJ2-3,CASRTSGARTDTQYF,TGTGCCAGCAGGACTAGCGGGGCCCGCACAGATACGCAGTATTTT
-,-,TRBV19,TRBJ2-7,CASSPGGGGEQYF,TGTGCCAGTAGTCCCGGGGGCGGGGGCGAGCAGTACTTC
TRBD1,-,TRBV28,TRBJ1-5,CASSLWTGGDNQPQHF,TGTGCCAGCAGTTTGTGGACAGGTGGGGACAATCAGCCCCAGCATTTT
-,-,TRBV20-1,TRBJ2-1,CSAHHNEQFF,TGCAGTGCACACCACAATGAGCAGTTCTTC
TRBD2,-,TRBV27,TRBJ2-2,CASSLSALAGAGELFF,TGTGCCAGCAGTTTATCTGCACTAGCGGGAGCTGGGGAGCTGTTTTTT